The next 27 T cell receptor beta chains were all read from a single sample in a study of blood T cell repertoires in COVID-19. The method was immunoSEQ multiplex PCR; TCRdb's version includes in-frame clones alone and lacks a portion of them. This sample carries tens of thousands of clones, around 85% of them seen once, and the ten largest clones take approximately 15%. Specimen: peripheral blood. The receptors come from a human donor in a cohort sampled during active COVID-19.

This chain joins TRBV28 and TRBJ1-1; 8 bases align to TRBD1. V dropped 7 bases and J dropped 5; count of bases not matched to a gene: 9. The CDR3 is made up of 14 amino acids. Germline loops: CDR1 MDHEN, CDR2 SYDVKM. In DNA form, the CDR3 reads TGTGCCAGCACTCTGCAGGGGGCAGATACTGAAGCTTTCTTT. Its translation: CASTLQGADTEAFF. The whole variable domain, filled in from reference TRBV28 and TRBJ1-1, reads DVKVTQSSRYLVKRTGEKVFLECVQDMDHENMFWYRQDPGLGLRLIYFSYDVKMKEKGDIPEGYSVSREKKERFSLILESASTNQTSMYLCASTLQGADTEAFFGQGTRLTVV.

This chain joins TRBV19 and TRBJ1-2, with D possibly being TRBD1 (6 bases). Germline V lookup: CDR1 LNHDA, CDR2 SQIVND (reference sequence). V lost 7 bases and J 2 bases, leaving 14 bases between the germline ends. This CDR3 contains 14 residues. CDR3 amino acids: CASTNRALNYGYTF. The CDR3 bases are TGTGCCAGTACCAACAGGGCCCTAAACTATGGCTACACCTTC.

This clone has only one observation. The J gene is TRBJ1-3, the V gene TRBV25-1; D remains unclear. The germline V gene has CDR1 MGHDK and CDR2 SYGVNS. This CDR3 is built from 14 residues. V lost 5 bases and J 1 base, leaving 9 bases between the germline ends. Written as DNA, the CDR3 is TGTGCCAGCAGTTGGGCGGGATCTGGAAACACCATATATTTT. This gives the protein CASSWAGSGNTIYF.

The chain carries TRBV5-1 and TRBJ1-4; the D gene is possibly TRBD1 (5 bases). The germline V gene encodes CDR1 SGHRS and CDR2 YFSETQ. The CDR3 is 14 amino acids. V lost 3 bases to trimming and J lost 5 bases, with 11 bases between them. CDR3 sequence: CASSSGRDNEKLFF. The CDR3 DNA sequence: TGCGCCAGCAGCTCAGGGAGGGACAATGAAAAACTGTTTTTT.

The chain combines TRBV7-6 with TRBJ1-1; TRBD1 is a possible D gene (5 bases). V was clipped by 0 bases and J by 0 bases, with 11 bases between them. Germline V lookup: CDR1 SGHVS, CDR2 FNYEAQ. The CDR3 covers 16 residues. The CDR3 DNA sequence: TGTGCCAGCAGCTTAGCAGGACGGGGGATGAACACTGAAGCTTTCTTT. This codes for CASSLAGRGMNTEAFF.

V gene TRBV5-4 combines with J gene TRBJ1-1, with 7 bases that match TRBD1. CDR1 and CDR2 from the germline V gene are SGHNT and YYREEE (reference sequence). J was trimmed by 7 bases and V by 3 bases; bases with no gene match: 6. This CDR3 region has 13 residues. This CDR3 reads CASSSGQQIEAFF. DNA for the CDR3: TGTGCCAGCAGCTCGGGACAGCAAATTGAAGCTTTCTTT.

This chain uses TRBV28 with TRBJ2-1, with 7 nucleotides matching TRBD1. The junction had 14 bases not matched to a gene; V was cut back by 4 bases and J by 2 bases. The CDR3 contains 18 residues. Germline V gene data show CDR1 as MDHEN and CDR2 as SYDVKM. CDR3 in amino acids: CASSSPSEGASPYNEQFF. CDR3 DNA sequence: TGTGCCAGCAGTTCCCCATCTGAGGGGGCTTCCCCCTACAATGAGCAGTTCTTC.

The J gene is TRBJ2-7, the V gene TRBV5-8, with 9 bases lining up with TRBD1. J lost 3 bases, V lost 7 bases, and 2 bases had no gene match. Germline V gives CDR1 SGHTS, CDR2 YDEGEE. CDR3 length: 12 residues. CDR3 region: CASRDRVYEQYF. The CDR3 nucleotides read TGTGCCAGCCGGGACAGGGTCTACGAGCAGTACTTC.

V and J are TRBV7-8 and TRBJ1-1, with unresolved D. The CDR3 spans 16 residues. Trimming took 2 bases from V and 1 from J, leaving 14 bases between them. From germline, CDR1 is SGHVS and CDR2 FQNEAQ. CDR3 nucleotide sequence: TGTGCCAGCAGCTTAATAGGAGGGTCCCAGAACACTGAAGCTTTCTTT. It specifies CASSLIGGSQNTEAFF.

The chain couples TRBV5-1 to TRBJ1-4, with 7 bases that match TRBD1. Germline V lookup: CDR1 SGHRS, CDR2 YFSETQ. CDR3 length: 13 residues. Trimming took 5 bases from V and 3 from J; bases not matched to a gene: 1. In DNA form, the CDR3 reads TGCGCCAGCAGGACAGGGCCTAATGAAAAACTGTTTTTT. Translation gives CASRTGPNEKLFF.

This clone came up once. The chain couples TRBV7-9 to TRBJ2-1, with a possible D match to TRBD1 (6 bases). Germline-derived CDR1 and CDR2 are SEHNR and FQNEAQ (reference sequence). This CDR3 has 15 residues. Trimming took 6 bases from V and 4 from J, leaving 16 bases between them. The CDR3 nucleotides are TGTGCCAGCAGTCTCAAGGTTGGACAGTACAATGAGCAGTTCTTC. This gives the protein CASSLKVGQYNEQFF.

J is TRBJ2-1 and V is TRBV7-9, with no clear D. The germline V and J ends were trimmed by 4 bases and 9 bases, with 10 bases remaining between them. Germline lookup yields CDR1 SEHNR and CDR2 FQNEAQ (reference sequence). The CDR3 covers 12 residues. The CDR3 loop reads CASSYSTGEQFF. CDR3 DNA sequence: TGTGCCAGCAGCTACTCCACGGGTGAGCAGTTCTTC.

This clone has a handful of counts. The rearrangement joins TRBV6-5 to TRBJ1-2, with 8 bases that match TRBD1. J gave up 6 bases and V 0 bases, and 9 bases lay outside the gene matches. Germline assignment: CDR1 MNHEY and CDR2 SVGAGI. This CDR3 is built from 16 residues. The CDR3 here is CASSYSKGGQGHGYTF. DNA of the CDR3: TGTGCCAGCAGTTACTCGAAGGGAGGACAGGGCCATGGCTACACCTTC.

V usage is TRBV3-1 (or the pseudogene TRBV3-2) and J usage is TRBJ2-2; 9 positions agree with TRBD2. J gave up 3 bases and V 2 bases, and 7 bases lay outside the gene matches. The CDR3 has 17 residues. CDR1 and CDR2 from the germline V gene are LGHDT and YNNKEL (reference sequence). The CDR3 spells CASSQPKLAGHTGELFF. Written as DNA, the CDR3 is TGTGCCAGCAGCCAACCTAAACTAGCGGGTCACACCGGGGAGCTGTTTTTT.

The chain is built from TRBV7-2 and TRBJ2-5, with TRBD2 matching 9 bases. Trimming removed 7 bases from V and 5 bases from J; junction bases left unmatched: 11. Germline-derived CDR1 and CDR2 are SGHTA and FQGNSA. The CDR3 has 15 residues. The CDR3 bases are TGTGCCAGCACCCCGGCGGGGGGGCAGGGGGAGACCCAGTACTTC. The encoded protein is CASTPAGGQGETQYF.

V gene TRBV27 combines with J gene TRBJ2-7; 9 nucleotides line up with TRBD1. The germline CDR1 and CDR2 sequences are MNHEY and SMNVEV (reference sequence). The CDR3 sequence is 17 residues long. V lost 0 bases, J lost 4 bases, and 10 bases stayed unmatched. CDR3 sequence (DNA): TGTGCCAGCAGTTTATCGTTCCCCGCACAGGGGGCTTACGAGCAGTACTTC. Translation gives CASSLSFPAQGAYEQYF.

The V call is TRBV3-1 (or the pseudogene TRBV3-2), the J call TRBJ1-2; D not certain. V shed 1 base and J shed 6 bases, with 9 bases lying between them. CDR1 and CDR2 (germline): LGHDT, YNNKEL (reference sequence). This CDR3 comprises 13 residues. The CDR3 reads CASSQGVGDGYTF. The CDR3, as DNA: TGTGCCAGCAGCCAAGGGGTGGGAGATGGCTACACCTTC.

This clone is classed as medium-sized. The genes are TRBV14 and TRBJ1-2; D is perhaps TRBD1 (5 bases). The germline V and J ends were trimmed by 2 bases and 4 bases, with 8 bases remaining between them. Germline-derived CDR1 and CDR2 are SGHDN and FVKESK. There are 13 residues in the CDR3. CDR3 DNA: TGTGCCAGCAGCCAACAGCAGGGCTATGGCTACACCTTC. Protein sequence: CASSQQQGYGYTF.

This clone was seen a single time. This chain joins TRBV9 and TRBJ2-1; D is possibly TRBD1 (7 bases). V was cut by 1 base and J by 3 bases, with 11 bases left in between. CDR1 is SGDLS, CDR2 YYNGEE, per germline. This CDR3 spans 15 amino acids. Here the CDR3 DNA reads TGTGCCAGCAGCGTATCAGGGGGGCTCTACAATGAGCAGTTCTTC. It specifies CASSVSGGLYNEQFF.

V gene TRBV19 combines with J gene TRBJ1-1; the D gene is possibly TRBD1 (5 bases). The germline V gene has CDR1 LNHDA and CDR2 SQIVND (reference sequence). V was cut by 5 bases and J by 1 base, with 20 bases left in between. There are 17 residues in the CDR3. The CDR3 sequence is CASSRPGTPDRNTEAFF. Here the CDR3 DNA reads TGTGCCAGTAGTCGACCCGGGACTCCCGACCGGAACACTGAAGCTTTCTTT.

Here the CDR3 DNA reads TGTGCCAGCAGCCGGGGGGGCACTGAAGCTTTCTTT. Translating it yields CASSRGGTEAFF. The chain joins TRBV7-2 to TRBJ1-1; possible D gene TRBD1, 5 bases. With 5 bases removed from V and 4 bases from J, the gap between germline ends came to 8 bases. The CDR3 contains 12 residues. Germline assignment: CDR1 SGHTA and CDR2 FQGNSA.

The chain's CDR3 is CASSSTGTAYEQYF. As DNA, the CDR3 is TGTGCCAGCAGCTCGACCGGGACTGCGTACGAGCAGTACTTC. This chain links TRBV11-1 with TRBJ2-7, with D possibly TRBD2 on 6 matching bases. V lost 4 bases, J lost 4 bases, and 14 bases lay in between. The germline V gene has CDR1 SGHAT and CDR2 FQDESV (reference sequence). The length of the CDR3 is 14 residues. The complete variable domain, with remaining parts taken from reference TRBV11-1 and TRBJ2-7, reads EAEVAQSPRYKITEKSQAVAFWCDPISGHATLYWYRQILGQGPELLVQFQDESVVDDSQLPKDRFSAERLKGVDSTLKIQPAELGDSAMYLCASSSTGTAYEQYFGPGTRLTVT.

The rearrangement links TRBV2 to TRBJ1-1, with TRBD1 matching 9 bases. From germline, CDR1 is SNHLY and CDR2 FYNNEI. The CDR3 has 13 amino acids. The ends lost 7 bases at V and 3 bases at J; junction bases unmatched: 3. CDR3 amino acids: CASIRTGDTEAFF. The CDR3 region has the DNA TGTGCCAGCATCCGGACAGGGGACACTGAAGCTTTCTTT.

The count of this clone is one. This rearrangement joins TRBV5-8 to TRBJ2-7, with TRBD1 matching 7 bases. Germline V gives CDR1 SGHTS, CDR2 YDEGEE. The CDR3 is 15 amino acids. V trimming: 0 bases; J trimming: 2 bases; junction bases outside the gene matches: 5. Here the CDR3 DNA reads TGTGCCAGCAGCTTGGGACAGGGAGAGACCTACGAGCAGTACTTC. This codes for CASSLGQGETYEQYF. Variable domain in full (rest from reference TRBV5-8 and TRBJ2-7): EAGVTQSPTHLIKTRGQQATLRCSPISGHTSVYWYQQALGLGLQFLLWYDEGEERNRGNFPPRFSGRQFPNYSSELNVNALELEDSALYLCASSLGQGETYEQYFGPGTRLTVT.

The rearrangement joins TRBV5-1 to TRBJ2-7; possibly TRBD2 for D (6 bases). The germline gives CDR1 SGHRS, CDR2 YFSETQ. The CDR3 covers 15 residues. With 0 bases removed from V and 7 bases from J, the gap between germline ends came to 17 bases. As DNA, the CDR3 is TGCGCCAGCAGCTTGGGGGGGACTTCCTCGGAGGAGCAGTACTTC. Amino acid sequence: CASSLGGTSSEEQYF.

The V gene is TRBV6-5, the J gene TRBJ2-3, with 13 bases aligning to TRBD2. CDR1 and CDR2 from the germline V gene are MNHEY and SVGAGI. This CDR3 region has 13 residues. V was clipped by 10 bases and J by 7 bases; unmatched bases: 5. The CDR3 nucleotides are TGTGCCACCACTAGCGGGGGGGAGAATACGCAGTATTTT. This codes for CATTSGGENTQYF.

The chain's CDR3 is CASSTGGAQREQYF. The CDR3 nucleotides read TGTGCCAGCAGCACAGGGGGCGCACAAAGGGAGCAGTACTTC. The chain is built from TRBV28 and TRBJ2-7; 9 nucleotides agree with TRBD1. The junction had 10 bases not matched to a gene; V was cut back by 6 bases and J by 7 bases. CDR3 length: 14 residues. CDR1 and CDR2 (germline): MDHEN, SYDVKM. Combining the CDR3 with reference TRBV28 and TRBJ2-7 gives the whole variable domain DVKVTQSSRYLVKRTGEKVFLECVQDMDHENMFWYRQDPGLGLRLIYFSYDVKMKEKGDIPEGYSVSREKKERFSLILESASTNQTSMYLCASSTGGAQREQYFGPGTRLTVT.